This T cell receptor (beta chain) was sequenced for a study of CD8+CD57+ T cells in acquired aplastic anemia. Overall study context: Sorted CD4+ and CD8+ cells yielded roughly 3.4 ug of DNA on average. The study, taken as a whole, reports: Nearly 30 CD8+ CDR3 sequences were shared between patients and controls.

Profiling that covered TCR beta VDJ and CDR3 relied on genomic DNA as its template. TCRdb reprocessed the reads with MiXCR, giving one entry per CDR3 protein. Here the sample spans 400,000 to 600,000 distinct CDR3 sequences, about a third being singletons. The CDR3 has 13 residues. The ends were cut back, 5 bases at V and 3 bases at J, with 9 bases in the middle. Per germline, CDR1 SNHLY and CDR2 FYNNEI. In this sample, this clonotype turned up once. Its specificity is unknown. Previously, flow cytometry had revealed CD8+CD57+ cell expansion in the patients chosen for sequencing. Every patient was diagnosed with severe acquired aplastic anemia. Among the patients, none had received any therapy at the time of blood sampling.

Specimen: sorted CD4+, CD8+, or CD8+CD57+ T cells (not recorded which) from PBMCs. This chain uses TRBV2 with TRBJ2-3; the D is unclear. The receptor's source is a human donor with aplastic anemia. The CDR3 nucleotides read TGTGCCAGCAGTTTTTTTAGGACAGATACGCAGTATTTT. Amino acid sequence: CASSFFRTDTQYF.